These 30 T cell receptor beta chains share one sample of origin, sequenced in a study of immune heterogeneity within non-small cell lung tumors. At 550 to 600 ng per sample, bulk tumor genomic DNA provided the template. From each primary tumor, several far-apart biopsies were obtained during surgery. The study enrolled patients with untreated, newly diagnosed non-small cell lung cancer who underwent curative surgery. Using 32 V and 13 J primers, multiplex PCR amplified TCR beta CDR3. TCRdb reanalysed the multiplex PCR reads using MiXCR and keeps one entry per CDR3 protein. Of 20,000 to 25,000 distinct CDR3 sequences listed, 25% to 35% are singletons. Sequencing was performed on lung tumor tissue. The receptors originated from a man in his forties or fifties with non-small cell lung cancer.

By share, this clonotype ranks as medium-sized (0.01 to 0.1%). The chain employs TRBV10-3 and TRBJ2-7; TRBD2 might be the D (6 bases). CDR1 ENHRY and CDR2 SYGVKD come from the germline V gene. This CDR3 spans 14 amino acids. V was shortened by 0 bases and J by 1 base, with 7 bases between the two germline ends. The CDR3 DNA follows: TGTGCCATCAGTGAGTCGGCGGGATCCTACGAGCAGTACTTC. This codes for CAISESAGSYEQYF.

This clonotype is deemed medium-sized. This sequence joins TRBV19 and TRBJ2-5; 11 bases are a match to TRBD2. Trimming cost V 11 bases and J 0 bases; bases outside gene matches: 14. The CDR3 totals 17 residues. Germline lookup yields CDR1 LNHDA and CDR2 SQIVND (reference sequence). CDR3 nucleotides: TGTGCCTCAACTTCGAGGACTAGCGGGCGGTACCAAGAGACCCAGTACTTC. The encoded protein is CASTSRTSGRYQETQYF. Full variable domain (remainder filled in from reference TRBV19 and TRBJ2-5): DGGITQSPKYLFRKEGQNVTLSCEQNLNHDAMYWYRQDPGQGLRLIYYSQIVNDFQKGDIAEGYSVSREKKESFPLTVTSAQKNPTAFYLCASTSRTSGRYQETQYFGPGTRLLVL.

As concerns this clonotype: Possible read error: a much larger clone is one base away. The rearrangement joins TRBV25-1 to TRBJ1-2, with a tentative D call TRBD1 (5 bases). Germline lookup yields CDR1 MGHDK and CDR2 SYGVNS. The CDR3 sequence is 15 residues long. CDR3 amino acids: CANSEFGGGIYGYTF. The CDR3 DNA follows: TGTGCCAACAGTGAATTCGGTGGGGGGATCTATGGCTACACCTTC.

About this clonotype itself: The junction differs from germline at one of its ends, possibly a read error. The chain carries TRBV19 and TRBJ2-3, with a weak D call TRBD1 (5 bases). There are 15 residues in the CDR3. The germline gives CDR1 LNHDA, CDR2 SQIVND (reference sequence). CDR3 residues: CASSIRQGSTDTHYF. The DNA for the CDR3 is TGTGCCAGTAGTATACGGCAGGGTAGCACAGATACGCATTATTTT.

Turning to this clonotype: A clone one base away is much larger, so this may be a read error. This rearrangement joins TRBV6-1 to TRBJ1-6; D remains ambiguous. The CDR3 has 14 residues. Per germline, CDR1 MNHNS and CDR2 SASEGT. The V end lost 6 bases, the J end lost 7 bases, and 13 bases lay between the germline ends. CDR3: CASSKKGGNSPLHF. The DNA for the CDR3 is TGTGCCAGCAGCAAGAAAGGCGGAAATTCACCCCTCCACTTT.

V gene TRBV4-3 combines with J gene TRBJ2-1; D might be TRBD2 (5 bases). This CDR3 has 17 residues. The V gene's germline CDR1 is LGHNA and CDR2 YSLEER. V lost 4 bases and J 0 bases, leaving 16 bases between the germline ends. As DNA, the CDR3 is TGCGCCAGCAGCCGAGATTCGGCTAGCCCCTCCTACAATGAGCAGTTCTTC. Its protein is CASSRDSASPSYNEQFF.

This clonotype was picked up one time. This chain joins TRBV5-5 and TRBJ2-2, with D tentatively TRBD1 (5 bases). V was shortened by 4 bases and J by 5 bases, with 18 bases between the two germline ends. Germline V gene sequence: CDR1 SGHKS, CDR2 YYEKEE (reference sequence). The CDR3 length is 16 residues. For the CDR3, the DNA is TGTGCCAGCAGCAGCCTACAGGAGCTGAAAACCGGGGAGCTGTTTTTT. Translating gives CASSSLQELKTGELFF.

This clonotype came up a few times. V is TRBV7-2 and J is TRBJ2-3, with 13 nucleotides matching TRBD2. Germline CDR1 reads SGHTA; CDR2 reads FQGNSA. V lost 2 bases, J lost 1 base, and 3 bases stayed unmatched. CDR3 length: 17 residues. CDR3 region: CASSLRGLAGRTDTQYF. In DNA form, the CDR3 reads TGTGCCAGCAGCTTAAGGGGACTAGCGGGGCGCACAGATACGCAGTATTTT.

At least ten counts were recorded for this clonotype. CDR3 amino acids: CSARLTGTGDGYTF. The CDR3 DNA sequence: TGCAGTGCTAGATTGACCGGGACAGGGGACGGCTACACCTTC. The V and J genes are TRBV20-1 and TRBJ1-2, with 10 positions matching TRBD1. V gave up 2 bases and J gave up 8 bases; unmatched junction bases: 8. The CDR3 extends over 14 amino acids. Per the germline V gene, CDR1 is DFQATT and CDR2 is SNEGSKA (reference sequence).

This clonotype appeared many times. The chain employs TRBV12-3 or TRBV12-4 and TRBJ1-5, with a possible D match to TRBD1 (6 bases). V was trimmed by 6 bases and J by 5 bases, leaving 17 bases between them. The CDR3 length is 15 residues. The CDR3 reads CASRPGQLLDQPQHF. CDR3 DNA: TGTGCCAGCAGACCCGGACAGCTGCTGGATCAGCCCCAGCATTTT.

Regarding this clonotype: At one of its ends the junction is not consistent with the germline gene, which may arise from a read error. The chain is built from TRBV5-1 and TRBJ2-1; 7 bases match TRBD2. The CDR3 runs 17 residues. Germline V gives CDR1 SGHRS, CDR2 YFSETQ. CDR3 protein: CASSLSQLAPAYNEKFF. The CDR3 bases are TGCGCAAGCAGCTTGTCCCAACTAGCGCCAGCCTACAATGAGAAGTTCTTC.

This clonotype was counted many times. The chain couples TRBV6-1 to TRBJ2-7; D may be TRBD1 (7 bases). Germline CDR1 MNHNS, CDR2 SASEGT. The V end lost 8 bases, the J end lost 2 bases, and 16 bases lay between the germline ends. The CDR3 is 14 amino acids. CDR3: CASQTPGGTYEQYF. CDR3 DNA sequence: TGTGCCAGCCAGACGCCAGGGGGGACCTACGAGCAGTACTTC.

Turning to this clonotype: This sequence may be a read error, since a much larger clone differs from it by one base. This chain uses TRBV30 with TRBJ2-7, with D possibly called TRBD1 or TRBD2 (5 bases each). Germline V gene data show CDR1 as GTSNPN and CDR2 as SVGIG (reference sequence). Trimming took 5 bases from V and 10 from J, leaving 18 bases between them. This CDR3 comprises 12 residues. The CDR3 here is CAWSFPGTPQYF. The CDR3 DNA reads as TGTGCCTGGTCGTTCCCCGGGACCCCCCAGTACTTC.

This clonotype has a count of ten or more. The chain combines TRBV12-5 with TRBJ2-7; 9 positions match TRBD2. The CDR3 sequence is 15 residues long. The V gene's germline CDR1 is LGHNT and CDR2 FRNRAP. The V segment lost 1 base and the J segment 5 bases; nucleotides outside the gene matches: 6. The CDR3 DNA is TGTGCTAGTGGTTTGGGCGGCGGGAGGGGTGACGAGCAGTACTTC. It specifies CASGLGGGRGDEQYF.

Points on this clonotype: This may stem from a read error, because a much larger clone lies one nucleotide away. This chain joins TRBV15 and TRBJ2-1; 7 bases align to TRBD2. This CDR3 is 15 amino acids long. CDR1 is LNHNV, CDR2 YYDKDF, per germline (reference sequence). Here the CDR3 DNA reads TGTGCCACCAGCAGACCCGGACTAGAAGGGGATGAGCATTTCTTC. It is translated as CATSRPGLEGDEHFF.

This clonotype was counted at least ten times. The chain uses TRBV27 and TRBJ1-5; D is unclear. Per the germline V gene, CDR1 is MNHEY and CDR2 is SMNVEV (reference sequence). V lost 4 bases to trimming and J lost 3 bases, with 7 bases between them. The CDR3 length is 13 residues. The CDR3 region has the DNA TGTGCCAGCAGTTCCAAAAACAATCAGCCCCAGCATTTT. As protein: CASSSKNNQPQHF.

This sequence joins TRBV5-4 and TRBJ1-6; D gene unclear. Germline V CDR1 and CDR2: SGHNT, YYREEE (reference sequence). The CDR3 length is 14 residues. Trimming removed 3 bases from V and 5 bases from J, with 9 bases in between. This CDR3 is CASSWQNNNSPLHF. CDR3 nucleotides: TGTGCCAGCAGCTGGCAGAACAATAATTCACCCCTCCACTTT.

Only a few counts were recorded for this clonotype. The rearrangement uses TRBV7-2 and TRBJ2-2; the D gene is possibly TRBD2 (5 bases). Germline V lookup: CDR1 SGHTA, CDR2 FQGNSA. The CDR3 runs 15 residues. Trimming removed 5 bases at V and 0 bases at J, with 10 bases between. The CDR3 DNA sequence: TGTGCCAGCAGCCCGCCGGGGACGAACACCGGGGAGCTGTTTTTT. This sequence encodes CASSPPGTNTGELFF.

This clonotype was recorded many times. The chain combines TRBV6-1 with TRBJ1-2; D ambiguous. Germline V gene lookup returns CDR1 MNHNS and CDR2 SASEGT. Trimming pared 3 bases from V and 3 bases from J, leaving 8 bases between. There are 13 residues in the CDR3. The CDR3 nucleotides are TGTGCCAGCAGTGACCGACCTGACTATGGCTACACCTTC. Its protein is CASSDRPDYGYTF.

In regard to this clonotype: This may stem from a read error, because a much larger clone lies one nucleotide away. The chain carries TRBV5-5 and TRBJ1-2, with 7 nucleotides matching TRBD1. The CDR3 has 13 residues. Germline CDR1 SGHKS, CDR2 YYEKEE (reference sequence). The CDR3: CASSPDRNYGNTF. The CDR3 nucleotides read TGTGCCAGCAGCCCGGACAGGAACTATGGCAACACCTTC. The whole variable domain, remainder taken from reference TRBV5-5 and TRBJ1-2, is DAGVTQSPTHLIKTRGQQVTLRCSPISGHKSVSWYQQVLGQGPQFIFQYYEKEERGRGNFPDRFSARQFPNYSSELNVNALLLGDSALYLCASSPDRNYGNTFGSGTRLTVV.

This clonotype was recorded at least ten times. This sequence joins TRBV19 and TRBJ1-1, with D hard to call. V shed 5 bases and J shed 3 bases, with 13 bases lying between them. CDR3 size: 14 residues. CDR1 LNHDA and CDR2 SQIVND come from the germline V gene (reference sequence). The CDR3 sequence: CASSLNGKDTEAFF. The CDR3 DNA reads TGTGCCAGTAGTTTGAACGGTAAGGACACTGAAGCTTTCTTT. Together with reference TRBV19 and TRBJ1-1, the CDR3 gives the full variable domain: DGGITQSPKYLFRKEGQNVTLSCEQNLNHDAMYWYRQDPGQGLRLIYYSQIVNDFQKGDIAEGYSVSREKKESFPLTVTSAQKNPTAFYLCASSLNGKDTEAFFGQGTRLTVV.

In this sample, this clonotype turned up many times. The V call is TRBV27, the J call TRBJ2-7, with D hard to call. The germline V and J ends were trimmed by 7 bases and 3 bases, with 10 bases remaining between them. This CDR3 contains 12 residues. Germline V CDR1 and CDR2: MNHEY, SMNVEV (reference sequence). The CDR3 loop reads CASTGPDYEQYF. The DNA for the CDR3 is TGTGCCAGCACAGGACCTGACTACGAGCAGTACTTC.

Comments on this clonotype: A much bigger clone sits one base away, suggesting this may be a read error. The V and J genes are TRBV6-2 or TRBV6-3 and TRBJ2-1; 8 bases are a match to TRBD1. CDR1 is MNHEY, CDR2 SVGEGT, per germline. The length of the CDR3 is 15 residues. CDR3 DNA sequence: TGTGCCAGCACCACCGGGACAGGTGGAAACAATAAGCAGTTCTTC. This codes for CASTTGTGGNNKQFF.

In the case of this clonotype: Possible read error: a much larger clone is one base away. This sequence joins TRBV6-1 and TRBJ1-6; perhaps TRBD1 as D (5 bases). This CDR3 contains 16 residues. The V gene lost 5 bases and the J gene lost 10 bases, with 21 bases spanning the gap. Germline CDR1 reads MNHNS; CDR2 reads SASEGT. In DNA form, the CDR3 reads TGTGCCAGCAGTCCTCTCTCAATGGGGGGTGGGTCACCCCTCCACTTT. It yields the protein CASSPLSMGGGSPLHF.

This clonotype has at least ten counts. This sequence joins TRBV6-1 and TRBJ2-1; unclear D gene. V shed 5 bases and J shed 10 bases, with 24 bases lying between them. Germline CDR1 reads MNHNS; CDR2 reads SASEGT. The CDR3 runs to 16 residues. In DNA form, the CDR3 reads TGTGCCAGCAGTTCCCTGGCAGGTAGAGCCGAAGGGGAGCAGTTCTTC. Its protein is CASSSLAGRAEGEQFF.

Comments on this clonotype: With a much larger clone just one base away, this may be a read error. The chain recombines TRBV6-1 with TRBJ2-7; no firm D call. The CDR3 is made up of 13 amino acids. Germline V gene data show CDR1 as MNHNS and CDR2 as SASEGT. V gave up 3 bases and J gave up 2 bases, with 8 bases separating them. The CDR3 sequence: CASSEGKTYEQYF. The CDR3 DNA follows: TGTGCCAGCAGTGAGGGCAAAACCTACGAGCAGTACTTC.

The table lists this clonotype with many counts. A junction boundary mismatches the germline segment, possibly from a read error. The chain uses TRBV7-9 and TRBJ2-1; tentatively, D is TRBD2 (6 bases). Germline CDR1 is SEHNR and CDR2 is FQNEAQ (reference sequence). This CDR3 comprises 13 residues. In nucleotides, the CDR3 is TGTGCCAGCAGCCTAGCGACGAACAATGAGCAGTTCTTC. Translating it yields CASSLATNNEQFF.

In its sample, this clonotype is medium-sized (0.01 to 0.1%). This chain connects TRBV19 to TRBJ2-7; D uncertain. In germline, CDR1 is LNHDA, CDR2 SQIVND (reference sequence). Trimming removed 5 bases at V and 4 bases at J, with 6 bases between. CDR3 length: 11 amino acids. CDR3 amino acids: CASSSKYEQYF. The CDR3 DNA reads as TGTGCCAGTAGTTCCAAATACGAGCAGTACTTC.

The chain recombines TRBV5-1 with TRBJ2-7, with 9 positions matching TRBD1. The CDR3 has 16 amino acids. With V trimmed by 4 bases and J by 3 bases, 11 bases remained unmatched. The germline gives CDR1 SGHRS, CDR2 YFSETQ. The CDR3 sequence is CASSAGTGSQHYEQYF. The DNA for the CDR3 is TGCGCCAGCAGCGCAGGGACAGGGAGCCAACACTACGAGCAGTACTTC.

By sample fraction, this clonotype is medium-sized. The rearrangement uses TRBV6-1 and TRBJ1-5; D remains unclear. Trimming removed 8 bases at V and 2 bases at J, with 13 bases between. CDR1 MNHNS and CDR2 SASEGT come from the germline V gene. CDR3 length: 14 amino acids. The CDR3 region is CASAPRGGNQPQHF. Written as DNA, the CDR3 is TGTGCCAGCGCACCCCGGGGAGGCAATCAGCCCCAGCATTTT.